Shown below are 30 T cell receptor beta chains from a single sample sequenced in a study of blood T cell repertoires in COVID-19 (dated by TCRdb to the early 2020s). The method behind the library was the immunoSEQ multiplex PCR assay. This immuneACCESS table, as held by TCRdb, lists in-frame sequences with V and J called but not all clones. Of the missing ones, under half trace to an unresolved V gene in checked studies; the others have no known cause. A total of about 200,000 clones appear in this sample, 65% to 85% of them only once. Clones ranked in the top ten supply 7% to 10% of the sample. The source material was peripheral blood. The receptors derive from a woman in her forties or fifties with acute or convalescent COVID-19.

This rearrangement joins TRBV28 to TRBJ1-2; no reliable D call. CDR1 and CDR2 from the germline V gene are MDHEN and SYDVKM. This CDR3 contains 14 residues. Trimming stripped 3 bases from V and 7 bases from J, with 15 bases between. The CDR3 is CASSFERRAGGYTF. CDR3 nucleotide sequence: TGTGCCAGCAGTTTCGAACGGAGGGCCGGTGGCTACACCTTC.

The chain links TRBV11-2 to TRBJ2-5; D ambiguous. Trimming removed 0 bases at V and 5 bases at J, with 4 bases between. Germline V gene sequence: CDR1 SGHAT, CDR2 FQNNGV. The CDR3 is 12 amino acids. This CDR3 is CASSLDRETQYF. CDR3 DNA: TGTGCCAGCAGCTTAGATCGGGAGACCCAGTACTTC.

J is TRBJ1-1 and V is TRBV12-3 or TRBV12-4; possibly TRBD1 for D (6 bases). The V gene lost 4 bases and the J gene lost 5 bases, with 11 bases spanning the gap. The CDR3 loop spans 13 amino acids. CDR3 sequence reads: CASSSRGLTEAFF. CDR3 nucleotides: TGTGCCAGCAGTTCAAGGGGGTTAACTGAAGCTTTCTTT.

This clone is a singleton in its sample. The J gene is TRBJ2-7, the V gene TRBV28; TRBD2 might be the D (5 bases). Germline CDR1 is MDHEN and CDR2 is SYDVKM. This CDR3 is built from 11 residues. Trimming left V 5 bases short and J 5 bases short, with 7 bases between. The CDR3 DNA sequence: TGTGCCAGCAGTACGGGAAACGAGCAGTACTTC. Translating gives CASSTGNEQYF.

This clone came up a few times. The chain employs TRBV28 and TRBJ2-7; 8 bases match TRBD1. Germline V gives CDR1 MDHEN, CDR2 SYDVKM. The V segment lost 6 bases and the J segment 5 bases; nucleotides outside the gene matches: 6. This CDR3 comprises 13 residues. The CDR3 here is CASSQRTGNEQYF. For the CDR3, the DNA is TGTGCCAGCAGCCAACGGACAGGGAACGAGCAGTACTTC.

This clone was detected only a few times. This chain links TRBV5-1 with TRBJ2-5; 12 positions agree with TRBD2. The CDR3 spans 17 residues. Germline V gene sequence: CDR1 SGHRS, CDR2 YFSETQ. V dropped 0 bases and J dropped 1; count of bases not matched to a gene: 4. CDR3 loop: CASSLGGLAGSQETQYF. CDR3 in DNA: TGCGCCAGCAGCTTGGGAGGACTAGCGGGGTCCCAAGAGACCCAGTACTTC.

The chain joins TRBV27 to TRBJ1-1; D possibly corresponds to TRBD1 (6 bases). Germline loops: CDR1 MNHEY, CDR2 SMNVEV (reference sequence). The CDR3 covers 14 residues. Trimming stripped 3 bases from V and 4 bases from J, with 12 bases between. CDR3 DNA sequence: TGTGCCAGCAGTTTGGGGGGCGGGAGCACTGAAGCTTTCTTT. Its translation is CASSLGGGSTEAFF.

This chain joins TRBV7-8 and TRBJ2-7, with D possibly matching TRBD2 (5 bases). The CDR3 spans 15 residues. V dropped 5 bases and J dropped 0 bases, with 14 bases sitting between them. The germline gives CDR1 SGHVS, CDR2 FQNEAQ. This CDR3 reads CASSNRDLSSYEQYF. For the CDR3, the DNA is TGTGCCAGCAGCAACCGGGATTTGAGCTCCTACGAGCAGTACTTC. The full variable domain, with the rest looked up from reference TRBV7-8 and TRBJ2-7, is GAGVSQSPRYKVAKRGQDVALRCDPISGHVSLFWYQQALGQGPEFLTYFQNEAQLDKSGLPSDRFFAERPEGSVSTLKIQRTQQEDSAVYLCASSNRDLSSYEQYFGPGTRLTVT.

The chain carries TRBV24-1 and TRBJ2-1; tentatively, D is TRBD2 (7 bases). This CDR3 comprises 20 residues. Germline V CDR1 and CDR2: KGHDR, SFDVKD. V gave up 4 bases and J gave up 2 bases, with 26 bases separating them. The chain's CDR3 is CATSDPRQAGGSSAYNEQFF. Written as DNA, the CDR3 is TGTGCCACCAGTGACCCTCGACAGGCCGGCGGGAGTTCCGCCTACAATGAGCAGTTCTTC.

CDR3 bases: TGTGCCAGCAGCTCCCCGTCGGGAGATACGCAGTATTTT. Translating gives CASSSPSGDTQYF. The V gene is TRBV5-6, the J gene TRBJ2-3; no reliable D call. The V end was cut by 3 bases, the J end by 5 bases, with 10 bases between. The CDR3 runs to 13 residues. Germline V gene sequence: CDR1 SGHDT, CDR2 YYEEEE.

The chain uses TRBV7-2 and TRBJ2-3; 8 bases are a match to TRBD1. V gave up 1 base and J gave up 2 bases; unmatched junction bases: 2. Germline values: CDR1 SGHTA, CDR2 FQGNSA. The length of the CDR3 is 15 residues. The CDR3 loop reads CASSLGQGATDTQYF. CDR3 in DNA: TGTGCCAGCAGCTTAGGCCAGGGGGCCACAGATACGCAGTATTTT.

The chain is built from TRBV7-2 and TRBJ2-7, with 9 bases aligning to TRBD2. Per the germline V gene, CDR1 is SGHTA and CDR2 is FQGNSA. CDR3 length: 15 amino acids. V lost 2 bases to trimming and J lost 2 bases; unmatched junction nucleotides: 4. The chain's CDR3 is CASSLMREGPYEQYF. The CDR3, as DNA: TGTGCCAGCAGCTTAATGCGGGAGGGCCCCTACGAGCAGTACTTC. Drawing the rest from reference TRBV7-2 and TRBJ2-7, the complete variable domain is GAGVSQSPSNKVTEKGKDVELRCDPISGHTALYWYRQSLGQGLEFLIYFQGNSAPDKSGLPSDRFSAERTGGSVSTLTIQRTQQEDSAVYLCASSLMREGPYEQYFGPGTRLTVT.

The chain couples TRBV18 to TRBJ2-7, with D perhaps TRBD2 (6 bases). This CDR3 comprises 14 residues. The V and J ends lost 6 bases and 3 bases respectively, with 15 bases between them. Germline V gives CDR1 KGHSH, CDR2 LQKENI. The CDR3 DNA follows: TGTGCCAGCTCTCCAAAGCGGGCCCGCTACGAGCAGTACTTC. This codes for CASSPKRARYEQYF.

The chain has TRBV6-1 and TRBJ2-4; 9 bases fit TRBD2. The CDR3 covers 16 residues. CDR1 is MNHNS and CDR2 is SASEGT in the germline V gene. V was clipped by 4 bases and J by 3 bases; unmatched bases: 7. The DNA for the CDR3 is TGTGCCAGCAGTGCGCCTAGCGGGAAGGGCAAAAACATTCAGTACTTC. It specifies CASSAPSGKGKNIQYF.

The rearrangement joins TRBV2 to TRBJ1-2, with TRBD1 matching over 9 bases. Germline V lookup: CDR1 SNHLY, CDR2 FYNNEI. The length of the CDR3 is 13 residues. V dropped 6 bases and J dropped 6; count of bases not matched to a gene: 5. The CDR3 DNA reads as TGTGCCAGCAGCTCCGGGACAGGGAATGGCTACACCTTC. This encodes CASSSGTGNGYTF.

This chain uses TRBV5-6 with TRBJ1-5; a possible D gene is TRBD1 (5 bases). The ends were cut back, 0 bases at V and 2 bases at J, with 9 bases in the middle. The CDR3 has 15 amino acids. Germline V gives CDR1 SGHDT, CDR2 YYEEEE. The CDR3 DNA is TGTGCCAGCAGCTTGGTAGGGGCAGGCAATCAGCCCCAGCATTTT. Its protein is CASSLVGAGNQPQHF.

The count of this clone is one. Written as DNA, the CDR3 is TGTGCCAGCAGTTTAGAGGGGGTGGCCGGGGAGCTGTTTTTT. It encodes CASSLEGVAGELFF. V is TRBV27 and J is TRBJ2-2; TRBD1 might be the D (6 bases). Trimming took 2 bases from V and 6 from J, leaving 10 bases between them. Germline loops: CDR1 MNHEY, CDR2 SMNVEV (reference sequence). CDR3 length: 14 residues.

The V and J genes are TRBV3-1 (or the pseudogene TRBV3-2) and TRBJ2-2; 9 positions agree with TRBD1. This CDR3 region has 17 residues. Trimming cost V 5 bases and J 0 bases; bases outside gene matches: 7. Germline V gives CDR1 LGHDT, CDR2 YNNKEL (reference sequence). The CDR3 DNA follows: TGTGCCAGCAGCAGGATCACAGGGGGCACGAACACCGGGGAGCTGTTTTTT. Translating gives CASSRITGGTNTGELFF.

This rearrangement joins TRBV27 to TRBJ1-1; D is unresolved. Germline CDR1 and CDR2: MNHEY and SMNVEV (reference sequence). V lost 3 bases and J lost 2, with 7 bases in between. This CDR3 comprises 13 residues. CDR3 region: CASSFRVNTEAFF. CDR3 in DNA: TGTGCCAGCAGTTTTCGGGTTAACACTGAAGCTTTCTTT.

This clone came up once. The chain employs TRBV6-2 or TRBV6-3 and TRBJ2-7, with D perhaps matching TRBD1 (6 bases). Germline CDR1 reads MNHEY; CDR2 reads SVGEGT. The CDR3 length is 16 residues. V gave up 2 bases and J gave up 3 bases, with 17 bases separating them. The CDR3 is CASSYTITGMNYEQYF. The DNA of the CDR3 is TGTGCCAGCAGTTACACAATAACAGGGATGAACTACGAGCAGTACTTC.

The V and J genes are TRBV7-8 and TRBJ2-5, with TRBD1 matching over 9 bases. The CDR3 covers 14 residues. CDR1 and CDR2 (germline): SGHVS, FQNEAQ. With 5 bases clipped from V and 5 bases from J, the junction kept 6 bases outside the gene matches. This CDR3 reads CASSHTGGRETQYF. The CDR3 bases are TGTGCCAGCAGCCATACAGGGGGCCGGGAGACCCAGTACTTC.

This clone was detected only a few times. The genes are TRBV6-5 and TRBJ2-7; D may be TRBD1 (6 bases). Germline V gene data show CDR1 as MNHEY and CDR2 as SVGAGI. The CDR3 contains 13 residues. V lost 9 bases to trimming and J lost 0 bases, with 12 bases between them. CDR3 bases: TGTGCCAGTGACAGGACCGGCTCCTACGAGCAGTACTTC. Translated, it gives CASDRTGSYEQYF.

The chain is built from TRBV9 and TRBJ1-1; D is unclear. Per germline, CDR1 SGDLS and CDR2 YYNGEE. V gave up 4 bases and J gave up 6 bases, with 22 bases separating them. The CDR3 is made up of 16 amino acids. The CDR3 region has the DNA TGTGCCAGCAGCCCAGATTTGGCAGGCGAACGACCTGAAGCTTTCTTT. Amino acid sequence: CASSPDLAGERPEAFF.

The rearrangement links TRBV5-1 to TRBJ1-5; D gene ambiguous. Germline V lookup: CDR1 SGHRS, CDR2 YFSETQ. This CDR3 region has 15 residues. V was shortened by 0 bases and J by 5 bases, with 12 bases between the two germline ends. DNA of the CDR3: TGCGCCAGCAGCTTGGGCCAACCGCGGGATCAGCCCCAGCATTTT. Its protein product is CASSLGQPRDQPQHF.

This clone has a single count. The gene calls are TRBV3-1 (or the pseudogene TRBV3-2) and TRBJ2-3; perhaps TRBD1 as D (5 bases). Germline values: CDR1 LGHDT, CDR2 YNNKEL (reference sequence). V shed 1 base and J shed 2 bases, with 19 bases lying between them. The CDR3 length is 18 residues. This CDR3 is CASSQASGIRRFTDTQYF. In DNA form, the CDR3 reads TGTGCCAGCAGCCAAGCCTCAGGGATAAGGAGATTCACAGATACGCAGTATTTT.

This sequence joins TRBV6-5 and TRBJ1-2; the match to TRBD1 covers 12 bases. The trim removed 6 bases at V and 8 bases at J, leaving 4 bases unmatched. The germline CDR1 and CDR2 sequences are MNHEY and SVGAGI. CDR3 length: 13 residues. This chain's CDR3 is CASRGQGARGYTF. CDR3 DNA: TGTGCCAGCAGGGGACAGGGGGCGCGAGGCTACACCTTC.

The chain joins TRBV28 to TRBJ1-2, with 10 nucleotides matching TRBD1. J was trimmed by 2 bases and V by 10 bases; bases with no gene match: 10. CDR3 size: 15 residues. Germline V gene lookup returns CDR1 MDHEN and CDR2 SYDVKM. In DNA, the CDR3 is TGTGCCAACTCACCCGGGACAGGGGACAACTATGGCTACACCTTC. Amino acid sequence: CANSPGTGDNYGYTF.

The genes are TRBV11-2 and TRBJ2-7, with D perhaps TRBD1 (6 bases). This CDR3 is 18 amino acids long. Germline loops: CDR1 SGHAT, CDR2 FQNNGV. Trimming took off 4 bases at V and 1 base at J, with 23 bases between the two ends. In DNA form, the CDR3 reads TGTGCCAGCAGCTCGACTTCCCCCTGGGACATAAGTTCCTACGAGCAGTACTTC. It is translated as CASSSTSPWDISSYEQYF.

In the case of this clone: Different DNA sequences within this sample yield the same CDR3. CDR3 bases: TGCGCCAGCAGCTTGGACAGGTACGAGCAGTACTTC. Translated: CASSLDRYEQYF. V is TRBV5-1 and J is TRBJ2-7; weak D call: TRBD1 (5 bases). The CDR3 has 12 amino acids. Germline V CDR1 and CDR2: SGHRS, YFSETQ. Trimming removed 0 bases from V and 4 bases from J, with 5 bases in between.

A word on this clone: A much larger clone lies one base from this, so it may be a read error. This chain uses TRBV2 with TRBJ2-7, with 9 bases that match TRBD2. Trimming took 5 bases from V and 2 from J; bases not matched to a gene: 4. Germline-derived CDR1 and CDR2 are SNHLY and FYNNEI. This CDR3 has 14 residues. CDR3 nucleotides: TGTGCCAGCAGTTCTAGCGGGAAGGCCTACGAGCAGTACTTC. This translates into CASSSSGKAYEQYF.